The 10 T cell receptor beta chains in this list originate from one sample, sequenced in a study of naive and memory T cell subsets. Two oligonucleotides, mixed equimolar, formed the beta constant-region primer covering TRBC1 and TRBC2. Via MiXCR, TCRdb re-called the UMI-ligation and nested PCR reads, giving one row per CDR3 protein. The sample carries 19,000 or so distinct CDR3 sequences, 9.5% to 12% recorded once. Sequenced: central memory CD8+ T cells from blood. These receptors were collected from a human donor in good health.

The chain couples TRBV28 to TRBJ2-6; D call uncertain. The CDR3 is 14 residues long. The V gene's germline CDR1 is MDHEN and CDR2 SYDVKM. V dropped 2 bases and J dropped 4 bases, with 6 bases sitting between them. Here the CDR3 DNA reads TGTGCCAGCAGTTTACGGGTCGGGGCCAACGTCCTGACTTTC. This encodes CASSLRVGANVLTF.

The chain combines TRBV6-4 with TRBJ2-1, with 7 bases matching TRBD2. The CDR3 length is 15 residues. V shed 3 bases and J 5 bases; nucleotides not matched to a gene: 7. Germline assignment: CDR1 MRHNA and CDR2 SNTAGT. CDR3 residues: CASSEEGGPHNEQFF. CDR3 sequence (DNA): TGTGCCAGCAGTGAAGAGGGAGGGCCCCACAATGAGCAGTTCTTC.

Details on this clonotype: This could be a read error, since a much larger clone is one nucleotide away. The V and J genes are TRBV7-3 and TRBJ2-2; weak D call: TRBD2 (5 bases). The germline V gene encodes CDR1 SGHTA and CDR2 FQGTGA. This CDR3 is 12 amino acids long. This CDR3 reads CASSRTTGELSF. The CDR3, as DNA: TGTGCCAGCAGTAGGACCACCGGGGAGCTGTCTTTT.

This clonotype was observed many times. The rearrangement joins TRBV15 to TRBJ2-7; D gene unclear. The length of the CDR3 is 14 residues. The germline V and J ends were trimmed by 4 bases and 0 bases, with 10 bases remaining between them. Germline V gene lookup returns CDR1 LNHNV and CDR2 YYDKDF (reference sequence). CDR3 sequence reads: CATSNLPSSYEQYF. The CDR3 nucleotides read TGTGCCACCAGCAACCTACCGAGCTCCTACGAGCAGTACTTC.

This clonotype was detected once. V usage is TRBV9 and J usage is TRBJ2-1; tentatively, D is TRBD2 (6 bases). Germline V lookup: CDR1 SGDLS, CDR2 YYNGEE. V shed 4 bases and J shed 6 bases, with 14 bases lying between them. This CDR3 contains 14 residues. The CDR3 sequence: CASSPGASVNEQFF. The CDR3 DNA follows: TGTGCCAGCAGCCCCGGGGCTAGCGTCAATGAGCAGTTCTTC.

V usage is TRBV11-2 and J usage is TRBJ2-7; D unresolved. CDR1 is SGHAT and CDR2 is FQNNGV in the germline V gene. The CDR3 length is 13 residues. The V and J ends lost 6 bases and 3 bases respectively, with 12 bases between them. CDR3 nucleotide sequence: TGTGCCAGCAGTGCCCGGTACAGCTACGAGCAGTACTTC. This codes for CASSARYSYEQYF.

The chain employs TRBV6-5 and TRBJ2-1, with 7 positions matching TRBD1. Trimming removed 0 bases from V and 6 bases from J; junction bases left unmatched: 5. The CDR3 has 15 amino acids. Germline V CDR1 and CDR2: MNHEY, SVGAGI. CDR3 nucleotides: TGTGCCAGCAGTTACTCGTGGACAGGATCCAATGAGCAGTTCTTC. It encodes CASSYSWTGSNEQFF.

This clonotype has just a few counts. The chain links TRBV19 to TRBJ2-5; 9 bases are a match to TRBD1. In germline, CDR1 is LNHDA, CDR2 SQIVND (reference sequence). The CDR3 is 15 residues long. Trimming cost V 5 bases and J 4 bases; bases outside gene matches: 8. This CDR3 reads CASSPGTGRRETQYF. CDR3 DNA sequence: TGTGCCAGTAGTCCCGGGACAGGGCGTAGAGAGACCCAGTACTTC.

This clonotype was seen a handful of times. This chain uses TRBV20-1 with TRBJ2-3; D unresolved. V lost 6 bases and J lost 7, with 11 bases in between. The CDR3 has 11 amino acids. Germline CDR1 reads DFQATT; CDR2 reads SNEGSKA (reference sequence). The CDR3 sequence: CSAPLVYTQYF. For the CDR3, the DNA is TGCAGTGCCCCCCTAGTATATACGCAGTATTTT.

This chain connects TRBV6-2 or TRBV6-3 to TRBJ1-5; D is undetermined. The germline gives CDR1 MNHEY, CDR2 SVGEGT. Between the trimmed V and J ends, which lost 4 bases and 4 bases, there was a span of 8 bases. The CDR3 loop spans 13 amino acids. The CDR3 DNA reads as TGTGCCAGCAGTTTATTATCGAATCAGCCCCAGCATTTT. This gives the protein CASSLLSNQPQHF.